What follows describes a single TCR beta chain. The antigen is unknown. With the read ending 3 residues before the CDR3 end, the germline J gene is used to fill in that end. The data are from a study of T cells in women clearing cervical HPV infection. Whole-study context: Donors had HPV16-related CIN3 or worse; 2 had invasive cancer.

Deletions cut 3 bases from V and 3 bases from J, with 23 bases between. CDR3 length: 18 residues. Germline CDR1 and CDR2: MGHRA and YSYEKL. Genomic DNA, averaging about 1,300 ng per sample, yielded TCR beta CDR3 via immunoSEQ. Profiled with immunoSEQ multiplex PCR; TCRdb holds only in-frame clones, not every one. Across approximately 41,000 clones, the top ten clones capture 7% to 8.5% of the sample. Study-wide points: Cases carried less TRBV6-7 than controls: roughly 0.12% versus 0.17%. Richness differences could reflect unmeasured T-cell content per sample.

Sequencing was carried out using blood buffy coat. The J gene is TRBJ1-1, the V gene TRBV4-1, with D perhaps matching TRBD1 (5 bases). The receptor's source is a woman aged 18 to 75 with a cervical HPV16 infection that either progressed to CIN3+ or cleared (not recorded which). The covered CDR3 bases are TGCGCCAGCAGCCAGATAGGCCAGGGAGAAAAAAAGGACACTGAA. It yields the protein CASSQIGQGEKKDTE. The CDR3 in its entirety is CASSQIGQGEKKDTEAFF.